The clone carrying this T cell receptor (beta chain) was observed a single time. The sample holds other DNA sequences that translate to the same CDR3. Per the original data handling: In the immunoSEQ data, sequences were junction-only and lacked quality scores, so filtering differed. Data came from immunoSEQ multiplex PCR; TCRdb stores just in-frame clones and leaves some out. The DNA was the basis for D and trimming; V, J and clone size are from that table. The sample lists some 2,000,000 clones; almost 96% were seen once. The CDR3 length is 14 residues. The J segment lost 3 bases and the V segment lost 5 bases, leaving 4 bases of the junction unmatched. Germline V gives CDR1 SEHNR, CDR2 FQNEAQ (reference sequence). This entry belongs to a study of shared clonotypes between healthy human individuals. Overall study: Each donor's CD8 memory used one plate, CD8 naive two, each CD4 subset three.

Healthy adults negative for HIV, lacking recent acute infections or vaccinations, served as donors. Input material: naive CD4+ T cells sorted from blood. The subset denotes: CD45RA+ positively selected. The sequence came from a man aged 18-30 years in good health. The rearrangement links TRBV7-9 to TRBJ2-7, with 10 bases matching TRBD1. This CDR3 reads CASSPGQGFYEQYF. The CDR3, as DNA: TGTGCCAGCAGCCCGGGACAGGGGTTCTACGAGCAGTACTTC.